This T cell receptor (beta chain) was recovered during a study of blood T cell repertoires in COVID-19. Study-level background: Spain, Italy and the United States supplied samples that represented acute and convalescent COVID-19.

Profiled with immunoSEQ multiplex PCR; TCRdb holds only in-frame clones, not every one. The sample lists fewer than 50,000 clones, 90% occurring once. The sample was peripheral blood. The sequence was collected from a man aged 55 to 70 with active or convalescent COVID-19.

The CDR3 nucleotides are TGTGCCATCAGTGAGGGGACAGGGGGCGATTCACCCCTCCACTTT. This encodes CAISEGTGGDSPLHF. The chain links TRBV10-3 to TRBJ1-6, with 12 bases lining up with TRBD1. From germline, CDR1 is ENHRY and CDR2 SYGVKD. The V and J ends lost 2 bases and 8 bases, in that order; junction bases with no gene match: 1. This CDR3 is built from 15 residues.